The 9 T cell receptor beta chains below come from one sample, sequenced in a study of blood T cell repertoires in COVID-19. Sequenced by immunoSEQ multiplex PCR; TCRdb stores in-frame clones only, minus some. The table records about 130,000 clones, around 86% of them present only once. What was sequenced was peripheral blood. These receptors were obtained from a woman between 65 and 79 years old with COVID-19, enrolled during active disease.

The V call is TRBV28, the J call TRBJ1-4; 7 bases map to TRBD1. CDR1 is MDHEN, CDR2 SYDVKM, per germline. With 3 bases clipped from V and 8 bases from J, the junction kept 6 bases outside the gene matches. The CDR3 contains 14 residues. The CDR3 region has the DNA TGTGCCAGCAGTTTGGAGGGGGCGTACGAAAAACTGTTTTTT. Its translation is CASSLEGAYEKLFF. Together with reference TRBV28 and TRBJ1-4, the CDR3 gives the full variable domain: DVKVTQSSRYLVKRTGEKVFLECVQDMDHENMFWYRQDPGLGLRLIYFSYDVKMKEKGDIPEGYSVSREKKERFSLILESASTNQTSMYLCASSLEGAYEKLFFGSGTQLSVL.

Here the CDR3 DNA reads TGCGCCAGCAGTTCCCGGGGACTAGCGGGGGGGCTGCACACCGGGGAGCTGTTTTTT. Its translation: CASSSRGLAGGLHTGELFF. This chain uses TRBV4-1 with TRBJ2-2, with 16 positions matching TRBD2. Trimming took 6 bases from V and 3 from J; bases not matched to a gene: 10. The CDR3 loop spans 19 amino acids. Germline lookup yields CDR1 MGHRA and CDR2 YSYEKL.

The J gene is TRBJ2-5, the V gene TRBV29-1; 7 bases fit TRBD1. CDR1 and CDR2 (germline): SQVTM, ANQGSEA. CDR3 length: 15 residues. J was trimmed by 4 bases and V by 4 bases; bases with no gene match: 12. The DNA of the CDR3 is TGCAGCGTTGGGAAGGGGGCAGGATCTTTAGAGACCCAGTACTTC. This sequence encodes CSVGKGAGSLETQYF.

The chain recombines TRBV28 with TRBJ2-7, with D maybe TRBD2 (5 bases). The CDR3 covers 16 residues. The germline CDR1 and CDR2 sequences are MDHEN and SYDVKM. The V end lost 5 bases, the J end lost 4 bases, and 21 bases lay between the germline ends. This CDR3 reads CASSPSRGGPKYEQYF. The CDR3 DNA is TGTGCCAGCAGTCCCTCTCGGGGTGGTCCCAAATACGAGCAGTACTTC.

The chain combines TRBV4-1 with TRBJ2-1, with a weak D call TRBD2 (7 bases). The length of the CDR3 is 15 residues. V shed 4 bases and J shed 1 base, with 11 bases lying between them. In germline, CDR1 is MGHRA, CDR2 YSYEKL. The CDR3 loop reads CASSREGGSYNEQFF. CDR3 bases: TGCGCCAGCAGCCGGGAGGGGGGATCCTACAATGAGCAGTTCTTC.

The rearrangement links TRBV7-9 to TRBJ1-3; D remains unclear. The V and J ends lost 11 bases and 4 bases respectively, with 18 bases between them. The CDR3 has 14 amino acids. Germline loops: CDR1 SEHNR, CDR2 FQNEAQ (reference sequence). CDR3 sequence: CASRESGDGNTIYF. The DNA of the CDR3 is TGTGCCTCAAGGGAGTCGGGTGACGGAAACACCATATATTTT. Based on the CDR3 plus reference TRBV7-9 and TRBJ1-3, the full variable domain is DTGVSQNPRHKITKRGQNVTFRCDPISEHNRLYWYRQTLGQGPEFLTYFQNEAQLEKSRLLSDRFSAERPKGSFSTLEIQRTEQGDSAMYLCASRESGDGNTIYFGEGSWLTVV.

The chain employs TRBV4-1 and TRBJ2-3, with 10 bases identical to TRBD2. The CDR3 length is 19 residues. The V segment lost 4 bases and the J segment 1 base; nucleotides outside the gene matches: 14. Germline CDR1 reads MGHRA; CDR2 reads YSYEKL. The CDR3 nucleotides read TGCGCCAGCAGCCGAGTAACTAGCGGGGTCCCCCTTTGCACAGATACGCAGTATTTT. It translates to CASSRVTSGVPLCTDTQYF.

The rearrangement uses TRBV6-5 and TRBJ2-1, with 9 bases fitting TRBD2. The J segment lost 7 bases and the V segment lost 10 bases, leaving 11 bases of the junction unmatched. The V gene's germline CDR1 is MNHEY and CDR2 SVGAGI. CDR3 size: 14 residues. This CDR3 reads CATYAGGTQNEQFF. In DNA form, the CDR3 reads TGTGCCACCTACGCGGGGGGGACCCAGAATGAGCAGTTCTTC.

The chain joins TRBV6-2 or TRBV6-3 to TRBJ2-7; 7 bases fit TRBD2. The CDR3 consists of 14 residues. V was pared by 2 bases and J by 2 bases, with 3 bases of the junction left unmatched. Germline V gene data show CDR1 as MNHEY and CDR2 as SVGEGT. CDR3 loop: CASSYGGGPYEQYF. The DNA of the CDR3 is TGTGCCAGCAGTTACGGCGGGGGACCCTACGAGCAGTACTTC.